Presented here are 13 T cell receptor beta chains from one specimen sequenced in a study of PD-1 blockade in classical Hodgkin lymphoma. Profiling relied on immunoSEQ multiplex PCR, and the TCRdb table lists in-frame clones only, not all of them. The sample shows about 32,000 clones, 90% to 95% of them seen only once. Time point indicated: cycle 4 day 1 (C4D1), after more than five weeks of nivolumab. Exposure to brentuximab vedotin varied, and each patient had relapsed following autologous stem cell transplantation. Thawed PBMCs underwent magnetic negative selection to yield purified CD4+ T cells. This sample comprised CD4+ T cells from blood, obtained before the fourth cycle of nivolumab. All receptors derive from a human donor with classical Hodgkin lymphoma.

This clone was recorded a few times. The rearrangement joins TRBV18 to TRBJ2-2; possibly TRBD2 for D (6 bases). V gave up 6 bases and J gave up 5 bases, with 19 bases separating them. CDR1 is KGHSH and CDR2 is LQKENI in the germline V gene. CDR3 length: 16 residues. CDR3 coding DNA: TGTGCCAGCTCCCCCGGGAGACCGGGAGCGACCGGGGAGCTGTTTTTT. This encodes CASSPGRPGATGELFF.

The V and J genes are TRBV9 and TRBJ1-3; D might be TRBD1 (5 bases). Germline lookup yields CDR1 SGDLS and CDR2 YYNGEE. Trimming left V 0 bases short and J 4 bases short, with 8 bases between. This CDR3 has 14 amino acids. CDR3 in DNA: TGTGCCAGCAGCGTAGGGGGGTGGGGAAACACCATATATTTT. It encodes CASSVGGWGNTIYF.

CDR3 sequence: CASSLRAGGGTDTQYF. Written as DNA, the CDR3 is TGCGCCAGCAGTTTGAGAGCGGGAGGAGGAACAGATACGCAGTATTTT. The rearrangement joins TRBV5-1 to TRBJ2-3, with TRBD2 identical over 9 bases. CDR1 SGHRS and CDR2 YFSETQ come from the germline V gene. With 5 bases clipped from V and 3 bases from J, the junction kept 10 bases outside the gene matches. This CDR3 comprises 16 residues.

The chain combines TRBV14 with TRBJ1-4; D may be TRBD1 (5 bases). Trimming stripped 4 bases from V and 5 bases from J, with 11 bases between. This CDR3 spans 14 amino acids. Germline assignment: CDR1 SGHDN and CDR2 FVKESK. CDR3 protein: CASSRLGPNEKLFF. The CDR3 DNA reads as TGTGCCAGCAGCCGACTGGGGCCGAATGAAAAACTGTTTTTT. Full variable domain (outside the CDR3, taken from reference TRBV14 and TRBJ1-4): EAGVTQFPSHSVIEKGQTVTLRCDPISGHDNLYWYRRVMGKEIKFLLHFVKESKQDESGMPNNRFLAERTGGTYSTLKVQPAELEDSGVYFCASSRLGPNEKLFFGSGTQLSVL.

In DNA, the CDR3 is TGTGCCAGCAGTTTAACGGACAGGGCCTACGAGCAGTACTTC. Translating it yields CASSLTDRAYEQYF. V and J are TRBV27 and TRBJ2-7; 8 nucleotides match TRBD1. The CDR3 runs to 14 residues. Germline V gene lookup returns CDR1 MNHEY and CDR2 SMNVEV (reference sequence). V shed 2 bases, J shed 2 bases, and the junction held 2 bases outside the gene matches.

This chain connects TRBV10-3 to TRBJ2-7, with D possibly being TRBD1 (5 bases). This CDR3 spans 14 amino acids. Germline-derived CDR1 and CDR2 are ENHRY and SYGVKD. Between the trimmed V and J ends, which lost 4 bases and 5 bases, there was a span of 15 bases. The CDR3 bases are TGTGCCATCAGTGCACAGGCCTCCTATGACGAGCAGTACTTC. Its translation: CAISAQASYDEQYF.

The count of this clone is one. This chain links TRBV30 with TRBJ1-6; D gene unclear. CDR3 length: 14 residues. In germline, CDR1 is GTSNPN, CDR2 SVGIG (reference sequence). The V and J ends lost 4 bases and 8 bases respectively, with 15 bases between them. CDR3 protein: CAWIRKGGHSPLHF. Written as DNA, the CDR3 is TGTGCCTGGATTAGAAAGGGAGGCCATTCACCCCTCCACTTT.

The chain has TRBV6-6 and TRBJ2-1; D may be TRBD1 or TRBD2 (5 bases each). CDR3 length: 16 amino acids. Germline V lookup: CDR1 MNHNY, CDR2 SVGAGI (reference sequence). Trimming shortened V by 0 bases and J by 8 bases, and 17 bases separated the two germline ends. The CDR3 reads CASSYSGGREGDEQFF. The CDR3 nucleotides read TGTGCCAGCAGTTACTCTGGGGGTAGAGAAGGCGATGAGCAGTTCTTC.

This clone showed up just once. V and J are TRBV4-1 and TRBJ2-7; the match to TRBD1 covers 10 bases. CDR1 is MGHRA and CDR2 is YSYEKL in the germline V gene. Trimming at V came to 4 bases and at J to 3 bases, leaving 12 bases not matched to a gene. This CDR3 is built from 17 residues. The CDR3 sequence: CASSPEPTGQGLYEQYF. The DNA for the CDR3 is TGCGCCAGCAGCCCGGAACCGACGGGACAGGGGCTCTACGAGCAGTACTTC.

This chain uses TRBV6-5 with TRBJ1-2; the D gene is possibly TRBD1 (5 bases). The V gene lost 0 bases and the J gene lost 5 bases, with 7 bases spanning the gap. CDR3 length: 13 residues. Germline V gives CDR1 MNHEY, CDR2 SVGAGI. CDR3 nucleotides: TGTGCCAGCAGTTACTCCGGGACGTATGGCTACACCTTC. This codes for CASSYSGTYGYTF.

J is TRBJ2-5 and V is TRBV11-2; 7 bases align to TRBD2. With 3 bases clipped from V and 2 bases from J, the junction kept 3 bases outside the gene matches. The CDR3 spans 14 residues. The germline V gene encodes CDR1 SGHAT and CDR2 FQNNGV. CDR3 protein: CASSFGGTQETQYF. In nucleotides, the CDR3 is TGTGCCAGCAGCTTCGGGGGGACTCAAGAGACCCAGTACTTC.

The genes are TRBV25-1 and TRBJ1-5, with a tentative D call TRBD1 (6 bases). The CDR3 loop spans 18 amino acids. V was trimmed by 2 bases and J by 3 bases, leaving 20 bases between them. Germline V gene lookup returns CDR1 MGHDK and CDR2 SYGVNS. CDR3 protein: CASSEQLGAGEVNQPQHF. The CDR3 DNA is TGTGCCAGCAGTGAACAGTTAGGGGCAGGGGAGGTCAATCAGCCCCAGCATTTT.

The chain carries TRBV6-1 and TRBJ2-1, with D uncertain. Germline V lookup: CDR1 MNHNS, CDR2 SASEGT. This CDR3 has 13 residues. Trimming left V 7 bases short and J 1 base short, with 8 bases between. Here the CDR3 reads CASKGRSYNEQFF. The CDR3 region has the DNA TGTGCCAGCAAGGGCAGGTCCTACAATGAGCAGTTCTTC.